This T cell receptor (beta chain) was sequenced for a study of cytomegalovirus exposure and HLA in healthy donors. Study-level information: Within the Caucasian-associated ancestry cluster were around 81% of the approximately 400 genotyped donors.

Study-wide points: Despite most TCR sequences being rare, some public TCRs occurred in many donors.

Comment on this clone: Its specificity is not known.

CDR1 is SEHNR and CDR2 is FQNEAQ in the germline V gene (reference sequence). The CDR3 sequence is 16 residues long. V lost 5 bases, J lost 6 bases, and 21 bases lay in between. Use of 60 Vbeta and 13 Jbeta primers characterized the PCR. This table comes from immunoSEQ multiplex PCR, and its TCRdb copy is limited to in-frame clones, with some not included. Of about 150,000 clones listed, around 80% were seen once; the top ten hold roughly 2.7%. The TCR comes from a boy between 2 and 10 years old in good health and CMV-seronegative. V and J are TRBV7-9 and TRBJ2-3, with TRBD1 as a possible D gene (5 bases). The specimen sequenced was PBMCs. CDR3 region: CASSGKQGYPLDTQYF. DNA for the CDR3: TGTGCCAGCAGCGGAAAGCAGGGTTATCCTCTGGATACGCAGTATTTT.